In its sample, the clone carrying this T cell receptor (beta chain) was seen a few times. TCRdb passed the 5' RACE reads through MiXCR, listing each CDR3 protein once. The sample lists 300,000 to 400,000 distinct CDR3 sequences, about 9% occurring once. The sample is drawn from a study of identical twins. Trimming shortened V by 0 bases and J by 7 bases, and 6 bases separated the two germline ends. CDR3 length: 12 residues. CDR1 is DFQATT and CDR2 is SNEGSKA in the germline V gene (reference sequence). This chain connects TRBV20-1 to TRBJ1-4; D is ambiguous. Sequences were obtained from naive T cells sorted from blood. The TCR originated in a woman in her forties or fifties in good health. CDR3 protein: CSARDLTEKLFF. In DNA form, the CDR3 reads TGCAGTGCTAGAGATTTAACTGAAAAACTGTTTTTT.